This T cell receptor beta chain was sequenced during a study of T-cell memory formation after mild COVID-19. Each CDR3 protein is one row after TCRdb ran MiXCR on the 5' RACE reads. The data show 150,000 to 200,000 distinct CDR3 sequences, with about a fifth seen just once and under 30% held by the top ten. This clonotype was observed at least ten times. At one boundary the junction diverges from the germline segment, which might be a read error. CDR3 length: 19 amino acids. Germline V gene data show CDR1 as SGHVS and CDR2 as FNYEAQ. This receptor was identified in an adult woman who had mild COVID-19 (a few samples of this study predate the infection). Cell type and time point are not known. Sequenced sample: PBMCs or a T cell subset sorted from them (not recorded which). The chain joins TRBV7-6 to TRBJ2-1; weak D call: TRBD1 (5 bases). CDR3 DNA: TGTGCCAGCAGCTTAGGGGGTCAAGGGGTCCAACTTTCCTTCAATGAGCAGTTCTTC. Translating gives CASSLGGQGVQLSFNEQFF.